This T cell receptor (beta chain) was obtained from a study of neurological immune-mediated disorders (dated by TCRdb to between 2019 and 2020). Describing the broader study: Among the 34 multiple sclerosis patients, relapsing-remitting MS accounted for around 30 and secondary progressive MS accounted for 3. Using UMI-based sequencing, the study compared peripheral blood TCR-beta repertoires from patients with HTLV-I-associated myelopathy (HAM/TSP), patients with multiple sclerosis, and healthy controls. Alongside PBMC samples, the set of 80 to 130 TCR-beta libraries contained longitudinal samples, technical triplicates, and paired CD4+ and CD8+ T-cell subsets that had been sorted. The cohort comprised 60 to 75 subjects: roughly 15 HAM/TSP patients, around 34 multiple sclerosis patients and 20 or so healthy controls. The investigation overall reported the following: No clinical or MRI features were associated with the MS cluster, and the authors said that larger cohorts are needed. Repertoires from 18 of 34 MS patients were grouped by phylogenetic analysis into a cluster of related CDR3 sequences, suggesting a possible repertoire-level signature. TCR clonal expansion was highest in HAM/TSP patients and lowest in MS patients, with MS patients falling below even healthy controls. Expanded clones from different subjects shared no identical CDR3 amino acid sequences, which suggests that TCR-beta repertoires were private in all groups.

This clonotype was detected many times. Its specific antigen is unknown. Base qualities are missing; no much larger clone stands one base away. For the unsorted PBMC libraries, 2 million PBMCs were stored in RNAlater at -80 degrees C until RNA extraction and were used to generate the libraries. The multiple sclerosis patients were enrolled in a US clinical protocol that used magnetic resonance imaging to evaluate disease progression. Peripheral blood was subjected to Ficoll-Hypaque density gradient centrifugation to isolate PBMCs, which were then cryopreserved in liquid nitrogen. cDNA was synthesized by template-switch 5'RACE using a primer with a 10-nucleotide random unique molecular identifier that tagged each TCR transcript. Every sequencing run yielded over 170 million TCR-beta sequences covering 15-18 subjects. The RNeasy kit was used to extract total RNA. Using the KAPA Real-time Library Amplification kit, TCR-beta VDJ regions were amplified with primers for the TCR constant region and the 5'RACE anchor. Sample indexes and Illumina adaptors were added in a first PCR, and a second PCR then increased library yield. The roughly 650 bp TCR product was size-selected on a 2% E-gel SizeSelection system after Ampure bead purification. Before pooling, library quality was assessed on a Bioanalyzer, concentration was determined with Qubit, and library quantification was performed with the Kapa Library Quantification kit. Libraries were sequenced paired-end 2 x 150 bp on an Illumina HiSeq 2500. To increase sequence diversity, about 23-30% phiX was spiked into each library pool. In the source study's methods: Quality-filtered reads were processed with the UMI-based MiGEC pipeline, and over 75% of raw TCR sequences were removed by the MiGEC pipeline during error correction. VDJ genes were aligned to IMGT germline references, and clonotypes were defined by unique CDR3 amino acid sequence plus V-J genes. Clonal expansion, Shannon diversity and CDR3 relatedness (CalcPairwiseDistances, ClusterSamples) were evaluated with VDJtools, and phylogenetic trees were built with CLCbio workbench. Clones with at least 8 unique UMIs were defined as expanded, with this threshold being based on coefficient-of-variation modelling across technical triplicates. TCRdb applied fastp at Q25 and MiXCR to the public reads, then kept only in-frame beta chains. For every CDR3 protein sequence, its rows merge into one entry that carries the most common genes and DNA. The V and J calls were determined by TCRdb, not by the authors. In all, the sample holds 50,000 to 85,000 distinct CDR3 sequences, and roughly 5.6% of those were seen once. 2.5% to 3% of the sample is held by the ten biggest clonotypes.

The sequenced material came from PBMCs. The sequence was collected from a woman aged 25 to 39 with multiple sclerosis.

Here the CDR3 is given as CASIKPGRTDTQYF. The bases read TGTGCCAGCATCAAACCAGGACGCACAGATACGCAGTATTTT. In this chain, TRBV5-5 is recombined with TRBJ2-3; no D gene call is confident. The cysteine opens and the phenylalanine closes a CDR3 of 14 amino acids. Only the CDR3 region is kept as DNA, spanning 42 bases read in frame from base 1. Via the germline V gene (reference sequence), CDR1 is SGHKS and CDR2 YYEKEE. Relative to germline, V is 6 bases shorter and J is 1 base shorter, with 12 bases between their ends.